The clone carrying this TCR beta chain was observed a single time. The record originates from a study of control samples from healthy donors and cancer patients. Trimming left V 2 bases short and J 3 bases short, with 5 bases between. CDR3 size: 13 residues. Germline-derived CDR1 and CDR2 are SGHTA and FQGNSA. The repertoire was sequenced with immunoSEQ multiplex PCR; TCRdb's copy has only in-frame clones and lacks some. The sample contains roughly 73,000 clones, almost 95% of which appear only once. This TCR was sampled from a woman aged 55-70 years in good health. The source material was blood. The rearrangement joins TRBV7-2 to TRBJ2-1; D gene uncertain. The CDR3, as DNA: TGTGCCAGCAGCTTATTCTTCTACAATGAGCAGTTCTTC. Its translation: CASSLFFYNEQFF. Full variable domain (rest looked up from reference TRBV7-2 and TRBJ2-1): GAGVSQSPSNKVTEKGKDVELRCDPISGHTALYWYRQSLGQGLEFLIYFQGNSAPDKSGLPSDRFSAERTGGSVSTLTIQRTQQEDSAVYLCASSLFFYNEQFFGPGTRLTVL.